These T cell receptor beta chains were read from a single sample in a study of blood T cell repertoires in COVID-19. Using immunoSEQ multiplex PCR, the repertoire was profiled, and TCRdb retains in-frame clones only, with some absent. The table includes 150,000 to 200,000 clones, roughly 84% detected once. Material for sequencing was PBMCs or T cells enriched from blood (not recorded which). The receptors were sampled from an older woman who had recovered from COVID-19. Each CDR3 is given with its conserved first and last residue. Only some rows state a clone size, as once, few, many or a class for expanded clones.

abundance: NA
j_gene: TRBJ2-7
v_gene: TRBV7-2
CDR3aa: CASSFGTGGFYEQYF

abundance: NA
j_gene: TRBJ1-5
v_gene: TRBV25-1
CDR3aa: CASSEWGGVDQPQHF

abundance: NA
j_gene: TRBJ1-2
v_gene: TRBV6-1
CDR3aa: CASSENQGFYGYTF

abundance: NA
j_gene: TRBJ2-4
v_gene: TRBV10-2
CDR3aa: CASSEQGGKNIQYF

abundance: NA
j_gene: TRBJ2-2
v_gene: TRBV28
CDR3aa: CASLAGQYTGELFF

abundance: NA
j_gene: TRBJ2-2
v_gene: TRBV18
CDR3aa: CASSADRGVIAGVQAGELFF

abundance: NA
j_gene: TRBJ1-1
v_gene: TRBV28
CDR3aa: CASTLQRKAFF

abundance: NA
j_gene: TRBJ2-3
v_gene: TRBV5-1
CDR3aa: CASSLDSSSPFTDTQYF

abundance: NA
j_gene: TRBJ1-1
v_gene: TRBV11-2
CDR3aa: CASRITTTGGLTEAFF

abundance: NA
j_gene: TRBJ2-2
v_gene: TRBV2
CDR3aa: CASSEGRGLGPGELFF

abundance: NA
j_gene: TRBJ2-5
v_gene: TRBV7-7
CDR3aa: CASSSTGGETQYF

abundance: NA
j_gene: TRBJ2-3
v_gene: TRBV6-1
CDR3aa: CASSELDSSSTDTQYF

abundance: NA
j_gene: TRBJ2-5
v_gene: TRBV3-1/TRBV3-2
CDR3aa: CASSQGQGPQETQYF

abundance: NA
j_gene: TRBJ2-5
v_gene: TRBV11-3
CDR3aa: CASSLEPSDFAETQYF

abundance: NA
j_gene: TRBJ2-2
v_gene: TRBV10-1
CDR3aa: CASSDDRASNTGELFF

abundance: NA
j_gene: TRBJ1-3
v_gene: TRBV15
CDR3aa: CATSRDPSRTGNSGASGNTIYF

abundance: once
j_gene: TRBJ2-5
v_gene: TRBV5-1
CDR3aa: CASSLSTAGTQYF

abundance: NA
j_gene: TRBJ1-2
v_gene: TRBV19
CDR3aa: CASSTSGGRRPFYGYTF

abundance: few
j_gene: TRBJ2-3
v_gene: TRBV9
CDR3aa: CASSEGGQGSTDTQYF

abundance: NA
j_gene: TRBJ1-2
v_gene: TRBV28
CDR3aa: CASSLQANYGYTF

abundance: NA
j_gene: TRBJ2-1
v_gene: TRBV5-4
CDR3aa: CASSLMGGLARYEQFF

abundance: NA
j_gene: TRBJ1-5
v_gene: TRBV19
CDR3aa: CASSIVTGDNSNQPQHF

abundance: NA
j_gene: TRBJ2-2
v_gene: TRBV30
CDR3aa: CAWSVWGQERTGELFF

abundance: NA
j_gene: TRBJ2-1
v_gene: TRBV19
CDR3aa: CASSIGSGRVFNEQFF

abundance: NA
j_gene: TRBJ1-2
v_gene: TRBV11-2
CDR3aa: CASSPSHVRRTNYGYTF

abundance: once
j_gene: TRBJ1-2
v_gene: TRBV19
CDR3aa: CASSIGSTHYGYTF

abundance: few
j_gene: TRBJ2-1
v_gene: TRBV5-1
CDR3aa: CASSPIKRGYSYNEQFF

abundance: NA
j_gene: TRBJ1-1
v_gene: TRBV7-7
CDR3aa: CASSPIGQGMNTEAFF

abundance: NA
j_gene: TRBJ2-7
v_gene: TRBV28
CDR3aa: CASSSGQFYEQYF

abundance: NA
j_gene: TRBJ2-3
v_gene: TRBV10-2
CDR3aa: CASSDESRTQYF

abundance: NA
j_gene: TRBJ2-1
v_gene: TRBV27
CDR3aa: CASSSRLAGDLNEQFF

abundance: NA
j_gene: TRBJ2-7
v_gene: TRBV2
CDR3aa: CASTTQLSSYEQYF

abundance: NA
j_gene: TRBJ1-1
v_gene: TRBV3-1/TRBV3-2
CDR3aa: CASSQSRVANTEAFF

abundance: NA
j_gene: TRBJ1-4
v_gene: TRBV28
CDR3aa: CASSLSSGTGVEKLFF

abundance: NA
j_gene: TRBJ1-5
v_gene: TRBV11-2
CDR3aa: CASSLAGHSNQPQHF

abundance: NA
j_gene: TRBJ2-1
v_gene: TRBV5-4
CDR3aa: CASSLVGQGPSGNEQFF

abundance: NA
j_gene: TRBJ1-2
v_gene: TRBV9
CDR3aa: CASSTAVDAGYTF

abundance: few
j_gene: TRBJ2-3
v_gene: TRBV24-1
CDR3aa: CATSGTGTDTQYF

abundance: NA
j_gene: TRBJ1-4
v_gene: TRBV5-1
CDR3aa: CASSAQGAEKLFF

abundance: NA
j_gene: TRBJ1-2
v_gene: TRBV6-6
CDR3aa: CASSYSAGWGYTF

abundance: once
j_gene: TRBJ1-2
v_gene: TRBV5-1
CDR3aa: CASSLRQGTDGYTF

abundance: NA
j_gene: TRBJ2-3
v_gene: TRBV29-1
CDR3aa: CSADRGGTDTQYF

abundance: NA
j_gene: TRBJ1-2
v_gene: TRBV19
CDR3aa: CASSMNGVYGYTF

abundance: once
j_gene: TRBJ2-5
v_gene: TRBV2
CDR3aa: CARSSGSSAETQYF